The rows below give T cell receptor beta chains drawn from one sample of a study of T cell repertoires in cytomegalovirus infection. TCRdb re-derived calls from the reads in MiXCR, one entry per CDR3 protein. The data show under 95,000 distinct CDR3 sequences, about 44% seen once. For these TCRs, the target antigens are not known. Sequences were derived from CD8+ T cells from cultured PBMCs, sampled from culture after CMV antigen stimulation. These receptors all stem from a human donor in good health (CMV status not recorded). Some clones in this sample may be carry-over from other donors' samples. Each CDR3 is given with its conserved first and last residue. D genes are given only for firm matches. The size field is filled for only some rows; it gives once, few, many or a size class.

v_gene,d_gene,abundance,j_gene,CDR3nt,CDR3aa
TRBV12-5,TRBD1,NA,TRBJ2-1,TGTGCTAGTGGTTGGGGACAGGGGGCGCGGAATGAGCAGTTCTTC,CASGWGQGARNEQFF
TRBV4-2,TRBD2,medium-sized,TRBJ2-1,TGTGCCAGCAGCCAAGATTCCTCTAGCGGGGGAAACAATGAGCAGTTCTTC,CASSQDSSSGGNNEQFF
TRBV28,NA,few,TRBJ2-3,TGTGCCAGCCTGGGCAGCACAGATACGCAGTATTTT,CASLGSTDTQYF
TRBV7-8,TRBD1,few,TRBJ2-7,TGTGCCAGCAGCTCCTGGGGACAGGGGTCAGACGAGCAGTACTTC,CASSSWGQGSDEQYF
TRBV7-8,NA,NA,TRBJ2-7,TGTGCCAGCAGCTGCAACACCCCTCGTTACGAGCAGTACTTC,CASSCNTPRYEQYF
TRBV11-2,NA,NA,TRBJ2-4,TGTGCCAGCAGCGGCTCCCACGAAAACATTCAGTACTTC,CASSGSHENIQYF
TRBV7-9,NA,NA,TRBJ1-1,TGTGCCAGCAGCTTAGACCGCCCTGAAGCTTTCTTT,CASSLDRPEAFF
TRBV5-5,NA,NA,TRBJ2-1,TGTGCCAGCAGTCCGGTGGCAGAGTCCTACAATGAGCAGTTCTTC,CASSPVAESYNEQFF
TRBV7-9,NA,few,TRBJ1-2,TGTGCCAGCAGCTCCCCAGGGACTGGCGGCTATGGCTACACCTTC,CASSSPGTGGYGYTF
TRBV6-1,NA,few,TRBJ1-5,TGTGCCAGCACCGGGGAGGGTCCTCAGCCCCAGCATTTT,CASTGEGPQPQHF
TRBV7-2,NA,many,TRBJ1-2,TGTGCCAGCAGCCCAACAGGGTATAGCGGCTACACCTTC,CASSPTGYSGYTF
TRBV11-2,NA,NA,TRBJ1-1,TGTGCCAGCAGCGGGAGCACAGGTTACACTGAAGCTTTCTTT,CASSGSTGYTEAFF
TRBV10-3,NA,once,TRBJ2-3,TGTGCCATCAGTGTTGGGGGTGACACAGATACGCAGTATTTT,CAISVGGDTDTQYF
TRBV2,TRBD1,NA,TRBJ1-4,TGTGCCCGCCGGGACAGCCTTAATGAAAAACTGTTTTTT,CARRDSLNEKLFF
TRBV7-9,NA,few,TRBJ2-7,TGTGCCAGCAGCCACCCTGACGATCCCGACGAGCAGTACTTC,CASSHPDDPDEQYF
TRBV7-3,TRBD1,few,TRBJ2-1,TGTGCCAGCAGCCCTGGACAGGGGACCCTCTACAATGAGCAGTTCTTC,CASSPGQGTLYNEQFF
TRBV7-8,TRBD1,many,TRBJ1-5,TGTGCCAGCAGTTTACTGCCGGGACAGGGGGCCCCCCGACTAGATCAGCCCCAGCATTTT,CASSLLPGQGAPRLDQPQHF
TRBV5-6,TRBD1,NA,TRBJ2-7,TGTGCCAGCAGCGTGACGAGGACAGGGAGCTACGAGCAGTACTTC,CASSVTRTGSYEQYF
TRBV5-3,NA,NA,TRBJ1-1,TGTGCCAGCAGCTTGGGGCGGGTGAACACTGAAGCTTTCTTT,CASSLGRVNTEAFF
TRBV27,NA,NA,TRBJ2-7,TGTGCCAGCAGTTTCCGGGGGGCTTTGAACGAGCAGTACTTC,CASSFRGALNEQYF
TRBV6-2/TRBV6-3,NA,NA,TRBJ1-6,TGTGCCAGCAGACCACGGGGTTCGAATTCACCCCTCCACTTT,CASRPRGSNSPLHF
TRBV7-7,TRBD1,NA,TRBJ2-3,TGTGCCAGCAGCCTAAGGGGGGCAGGGGGCCGTACTAGCACAGATACGCAGTATTTT,CASSLRGAGGRTSTDTQYF
TRBV11-2,NA,NA,TRBJ1-2,TGTGCCAGCAGTAACAGGGTCTTCGGGTATGGCTACACCTTC,CASSNRVFGYGYTF
TRBV29-1,NA,NA,TRBJ1-2,TGCAGCGTTGTCGGGCGAAGCGGGGGTCAGGCGGACTATGGCTACACCTTC,CSVVGRSGGQADYGYTF
TRBV2,NA,NA,TRBJ1-1,TGTGCCAGAAACAGGGATTGGAACACTGAAGCTTTCTTT,CARNRDWNTEAFF
TRBV27,NA,NA,TRBJ1-2,TGTGCCAGCAGTTTTAGGCCTGCGCGCGGCTACACCTTC,CASSFRPARGYTF